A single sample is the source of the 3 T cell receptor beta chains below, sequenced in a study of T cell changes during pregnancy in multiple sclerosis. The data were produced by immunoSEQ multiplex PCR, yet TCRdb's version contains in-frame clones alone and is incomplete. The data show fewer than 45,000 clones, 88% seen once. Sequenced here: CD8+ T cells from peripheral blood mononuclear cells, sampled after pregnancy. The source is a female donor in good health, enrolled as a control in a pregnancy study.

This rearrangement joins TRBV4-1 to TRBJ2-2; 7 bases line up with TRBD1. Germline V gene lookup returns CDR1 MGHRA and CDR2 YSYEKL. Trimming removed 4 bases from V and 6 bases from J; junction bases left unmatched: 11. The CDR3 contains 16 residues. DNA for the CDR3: TGCGCCAGCAGCCGCCTCGGGACAGCCGGCGCCGGGGAGCTGTTTTTT. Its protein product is CASSRLGTAGAGELFF.

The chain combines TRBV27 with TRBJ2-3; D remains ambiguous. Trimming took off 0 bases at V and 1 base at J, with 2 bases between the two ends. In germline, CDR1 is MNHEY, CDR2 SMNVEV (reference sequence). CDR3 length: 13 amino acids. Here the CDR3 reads CASSLSGTDTQYF. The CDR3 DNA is TGTGCCAGCAGTTTATCCGGCACAGATACGCAGTATTTT.

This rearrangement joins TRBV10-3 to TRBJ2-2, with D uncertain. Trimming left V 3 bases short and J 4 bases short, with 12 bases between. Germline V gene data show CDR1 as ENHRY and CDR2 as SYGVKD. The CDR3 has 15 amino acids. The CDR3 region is CAISDVYSGTGELFF. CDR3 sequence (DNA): TGTGCCATCAGTGACGTTTACTCGGGCACCGGGGAGCTGTTTTTT.